The 22 T cell receptor beta chains listed next were all sequenced from one sample in a study of shared clonotypes between healthy human individuals. Clones were sequenced by immunoSEQ multiplex PCR, and TCRdb holds only the in-frame ones, with some missing. The repertoire has roughly 1,500,000 clones, roughly 98.5% of them found once; the top ten carry 0.3% to 0.45%. Sequenced: naive CD4+ T cells sorted from blood. Subset given: CD45RA+ positively selected. All receptors come from a young man in good health.

The chain is built from TRBV7-9 and TRBJ2-7; 9 bases match TRBD1. Per the germline V gene, CDR1 is SEHNR and CDR2 is FQNEAQ (reference sequence). V dropped 0 bases and J dropped 5; count of bases not matched to a gene: 5. The CDR3 loop spans 15 amino acids. Written as DNA, the CDR3 is TGTGCCAGCAGCTTAGCTATGGGGACAGGGAACGAGCAGTACTTC. Residues: CASSLAMGTGNEQYF.

The rearrangement joins TRBV5-1 to TRBJ1-4; D unresolved. Germline loops: CDR1 SGHRS, CDR2 YFSETQ. The V end was cut by 4 bases, the J end by 8 bases, with 18 bases between. This CDR3 comprises 15 residues. CDR3 protein: CASSRTPFELEKLFF. Written as DNA, the CDR3 is TGCGCCAGCAGCCGGACCCCCTTCGAGCTGGAAAAACTGTTTTTT.

The chain combines TRBV7-2 with TRBJ2-7; possibly TRBD1 or TRBD2 for D (6 bases each). V lost 7 bases, J lost 3 bases, and 19 bases lay in between. The CDR3 is 15 amino acids. CDR1 is SGHTA, CDR2 FQGNSA, per germline. The CDR3 DNA reads TGTGCCAGCAACCCCTATCCGGCGGGACACTACGAGCAGTACTTC. This translates into CASNPYPAGHYEQYF.

The genes are TRBV18 and TRBJ2-1; 9 bases line up with TRBD2. Germline CDR1 and CDR2: KGHSH and LQKENI. The ends lost 1 base at V and 8 bases at J; junction bases unmatched: 6. This CDR3 spans 15 amino acids. The CDR3 loop reads CASSPRAGGPDEQFF. Written as DNA, the CDR3 is TGTGCCAGCTCACCACGGGCGGGAGGGCCAGATGAGCAGTTCTTC.

The rearrangement joins TRBV5-1 to TRBJ2-3, with 12 bases identical to TRBD1. Germline V gene lookup returns CDR1 SGHRS and CDR2 YFSETQ. The CDR3 runs 17 residues. The junction had 7 bases not matched to a gene; V was cut back by 4 bases and J by 1 base. The CDR3 loop reads CASSGGQGAHRTDTQYF. The CDR3 DNA reads TGCGCCAGCAGCGGGGGACAGGGGGCCCACCGCACAGATACGCAGTATTTT.

The DNA of the CDR3 is TGTGCCAGCAGCCACAAGGGGTTCTACGAGCAGTACTTC. Its protein product is CASSHKGFYEQYF. The rearrangement uses TRBV6-5 and TRBJ2-7; a weak D match, TRBD1 (5 bases). This CDR3 contains 13 residues. The germline CDR1 and CDR2 sequences are MNHEY and SVGAGI. V shed 6 bases and J shed 3 bases, with 12 bases lying between them.

The rearrangement uses TRBV7-9 and TRBJ1-1; possible D gene TRBD1, 6 bases. The CDR3 is made up of 13 amino acids. V was pared by 5 bases and J by 4 bases, with 11 bases between. Germline V gene sequence: CDR1 SEHNR, CDR2 FQNEAQ (reference sequence). The CDR3 loop reads CASSPQGGTEAFF. The CDR3 DNA follows: TGTGCCAGCAGCCCACAGGGCGGCACTGAAGCTTTCTTT.

The chain recombines TRBV9 with TRBJ1-5; 7 bases fit TRBD1. The V and J ends lost 4 bases and 5 bases, in that order; junction bases with no gene match: 9. Germline V lookup: CDR1 SGDLS, CDR2 YYNGEE. The CDR3 contains 15 residues. The CDR3 loop reads CASSSQTGLDQPQHF. DNA of the CDR3: TGTGCCAGCAGCTCCCAGACAGGGTTGGATCAGCCCCAGCATTTT.

This clone was seen once. The chain links TRBV18 to TRBJ2-7; D gene uncertain. CDR1 and CDR2 from the germline V gene are KGHSH and LQKENI. Trimming shortened V by 1 base and J by 11 bases, and 24 bases separated the two germline ends. This CDR3 region has 16 residues. This chain's CDR3 is CASSPQNPNLDPWKYF. CDR3 DNA: TGTGCCAGCTCACCACAGAACCCGAACCTGGATCCTTGGAAGTACTTC. The full variable domain, completed using reference TRBV18 and TRBJ2-7, is NAGVMQNPRHLVRRRGQEARLRCSPMKGHSHVYWYRQLPEEGLKFMVYLQKENIIDESGMPKERFSAEFPKEGPSILRIQQVVRGDSAAYFCASSPQNPNLDPWKYFGPGTRLTVT.

CDR3 DNA sequence: TGTGCCAGCAGCCAGACAGGGGAGCCCACTGAAGCTTTCTTT. It is translated as CASSQTGEPTEAFF. V and J are TRBV7-8 and TRBJ1-1; TRBD1 aligns across 8 bases. The CDR3 spans 14 residues. V was pared by 5 bases and J by 4 bases, with 6 bases of the junction left unmatched. From germline, CDR1 is SGHVS and CDR2 FQNEAQ.

V gene TRBV14 combines with J gene TRBJ1-1; tentative D call: TRBD1 (5 bases). The germline V gene encodes CDR1 SGHDN and CDR2 FVKESK. The CDR3 is made up of 15 amino acids. Trimming shortened V by 8 bases and J by 5 bases, and 21 bases separated the two germline ends. For the CDR3, the DNA is TGTGCCAGCGCCGGGGGACGGGAAAGGGGTACTGAAGCTTTCTTT. This encodes CASAGGRERGTEAFF.

This sequence joins TRBV15 and TRBJ2-1; D gene ambiguous. This CDR3 is 18 amino acids long. Germline lookup yields CDR1 LNHNV and CDR2 YYDKDF (reference sequence). V lost 1 base to trimming and J lost 12 bases, with 28 bases between them. The CDR3 sequence is CATSRVPILQLPNDVQFF. CDR3 bases: TGTGCCACCAGCAGAGTACCGATTCTGCAATTACCTAATGACGTGCAGTTCTTC.

The chain joins TRBV28 to TRBJ1-4; D is unresolved. Deletions cut 8 bases from V and 8 bases from J, with 12 bases between. Germline V gives CDR1 MDHEN, CDR2 SYDVKM. The CDR3 length is 12 residues. The CDR3 DNA is TGTGCCAGCGCGGAAACGTACGAAAAACTGTTTTTT. Translation: CASAETYEKLFF.

The rearrangement joins TRBV28 to TRBJ2-3; D is possibly TRBD2 (5 bases). From germline, CDR1 is MDHEN and CDR2 SYDVKM. The CDR3 is 15 residues long. The V end was cut by 0 bases, the J end by 1 base, with 8 bases between. The CDR3 DNA sequence: TGTGCCAGCAGTTTATGGTTCGGGGGCACAGATACGCAGTATTTT. Residues: CASSLWFGGTDTQYF.

The V and J genes are TRBV6-6 and TRBJ1-1; no firm D call. From germline, CDR1 is MNHNY and CDR2 SVGAGI (reference sequence). The CDR3 is 13 amino acids. Trimming pared 4 bases from V and 1 base from J, leaving 7 bases between. The CDR3, as DNA: TGTGCCAGCAGTTTGAAGGCGAACACTGAAGCTTTCTTT. Its protein product is CASSLKANTEAFF.

The rearrangement uses TRBV7-9 and TRBJ1-2; TRBD1 agrees at 7 bases. Germline V gene sequence: CDR1 SEHNR, CDR2 FQNEAQ (reference sequence). The CDR3 is made up of 14 amino acids. The ends lost 2 bases at V and 4 bases at J; junction bases unmatched: 4. CDR3 nucleotides: TGTGCCAGCAGCTTAAGCGCAGGGGGCTATGGCTACACCTTC. Amino acid sequence: CASSLSAGGYGYTF.

This clone was recorded only once. The rearrangement links TRBV5-5 to TRBJ2-5, with TRBD2 identical over 10 bases. Germline CDR1 and CDR2: SGHKS and YYEKEE (reference sequence). CDR3 size: 19 residues. The junction had 18 bases not matched to a gene; V was cut back by 2 bases and J by 5 bases. In DNA, the CDR3 is TGTGCCAGCAGCTTAGGGTACAGCGGGAGGGCCGCTTTTGGGGAGACCCAGTACTTC. Its protein product is CASSLGYSGRAAFGETQYF. Looking up the rest from reference TRBV5-5 and TRBJ2-5 gives the full variable domain: DAGVTQSPTHLIKTRGQQVTLRCSPISGHKSVSWYQQVLGQGPQFIFQYYEKEERGRGNFPDRFSARQFPNYSSELNVNALLLGDSALYLCASSLGYSGRAAFGETQYFGPGTRLLVL.

The J gene is TRBJ2-1, the V gene TRBV5-8; no clear D gene. There are 16 residues in the CDR3. Germline CDR1 is SGHTS and CDR2 is YDEGEE. V was pared by 1 base and J by 1 base, with 12 bases between. CDR3 loop: CASSLLGGVSYNEQFF. The CDR3, as DNA: TGTGCCAGCAGCTTGTTAGGTGGGGTTTCCTACAATGAGCAGTTCTTC.

The chain recombines TRBV25-1 with TRBJ2-7, with TRBD1 as a possible D gene (5 bases). Trimming cost V 6 bases and J 2 bases, with 17 bases left between them. From germline, CDR1 is MGHDK and CDR2 SYGVNS. The CDR3 length is 15 residues. CDR3 coding DNA: TGTGCCAGCAGCCCTAGGACATCAGTCACCTACGAGCAGTACTTC. This codes for CASSPRTSVTYEQYF.

The rearrangement uses TRBV6-1 and TRBJ1-2; no firm D call. Germline V gene sequence: CDR1 MNHNS, CDR2 SASEGT. There are 11 residues in the CDR3. V shed 4 bases and J shed 5 bases, with 5 bases lying between them. CDR3: CASSVAYGYTF. The CDR3 DNA is TGTGCCAGCAGTGTTGCTTATGGCTACACCTTC.

The chain employs TRBV11-2 and TRBJ2-1; D might be TRBD1 (7 bases). The ends were cut back, 6 bases at V and 7 bases at J, with 19 bases in the middle. CDR3 length equals 15 residues. Germline CDR1 and CDR2: SGHAT and FQNNGV. The CDR3 region has the DNA TGTGCCAGCAGGCGCTGGGGACAGAGCGGGAATGAGCAGTTCTTC. It is translated as CASRRWGQSGNEQFF.

In DNA, the CDR3 is TGTGCCAGCAGCCAGATAAAAGGACGGCTCTTAACCGGGGAGCTGTTTTTT. Amino acid sequence: CASSQIKGRLLTGELFF. J is TRBJ2-2 and V is TRBV14; D is undetermined. Germline values: CDR1 SGHDN, CDR2 FVKESK. The V end lost 3 bases, the J end lost 5 bases, and 19 bases lay between the germline ends. The CDR3 spans 17 residues.